This TCR beta chain came from a study of blood T cell repertoires in COVID-19. As for the study in general: T cells, B-cell-depleted T cells, or PBMCs supplied cDNA or gDNA.

Original processing notes: The authors estimated nucleated cell counts from reference gene primer amplification. The table came from immunoSEQ multiplex PCR; TCRdb's copy has only in-frame clones and leaves some out. V and J calls and clone size are as listed in that table; D and trimming were resolved from the DNA. The table records about 70,000 clones, about 89% of them present only once. This CDR3 comprises 14 residues. V lost 6 bases and J lost 8, with 19 bases in between. Looked up from germline, CDR1 is LNHDA and CDR2 is SQIVND (reference sequence). The sequencing input was peripheral blood. The receptor comes from a man aged 50-60 years with COVID-19, enrolled during active disease. This chain links TRBV19 with TRBJ1-1; D perhaps matches TRBD1 (5 bases). CDR3 sequence reads: CASSPWGDSTEAFF. Here the CDR3 DNA reads TGTGCCAGTAGCCCCTGGGGGGATTCGACAGAAGCTTTCTTT.